What follows is one T cell receptor (beta chain) and its context. Its specificity is unknown. These data belong to a study of cytomegalovirus exposure and HLA in healthy donors. 13 Jbeta primers and 60 Vbeta primers were used for the PCR. The table came from immunoSEQ multiplex PCR; TCRdb's copy has only in-frame clones and leaves some out. The sample contains under 250,000 clones, about 80% of which appear only once. General study findings and limits: Cytomegalovirus status was reportedly diagnosed by the classifier with high specificity and sensitivity.

The CDR3 has 14 amino acids. Sequencing was carried out using PBMCs. V is TRBV21-1 and J is TRBJ2-7; the table names TRBD1, a call not compared with the DNA. TRBV21-1 is noted as a pseudogene. The clonotype originates from a woman aged 45-59 years in good health and CMV-seropositive. As DNA, the CDR3 is TGTGCCAGCAACCCGGGACAGCGCTCCTACGAGCAGTACTTC. Amino acids: CASNPGQRSYEQYF.